These 32 T cell receptor beta chains were sequenced from one sample in a study of T cells in Graves' hyperthyroidism and ophthalmopathy. TCR beta CDR3 regions were amplified from RNA. First-round RT-PCR with HTBI primers amplified the TCR CDR3 region. MiXCR was run by TCRdb on the multiplex PCR reads, yielding one entry per CDR3 protein. The table lists 400,000 to 500,000 distinct CDR3 sequences, 13% to 15% of them singletons. The sequenced sample was blood. Receptors originate from a woman between 18 and 30 years old with Graves' hyperthyroidism.

This clonotype showed up many times. The chain has TRBV12-3 or TRBV12-4 and TRBJ1-2; possibly TRBD1 for D (5 bases). Trimming shortened V by 3 bases and J by 0 bases, and 14 bases separated the two germline ends. CDR3 length equals 16 residues. The CDR3 sequence is CASSFGWGRTNYGYTF. DNA for the CDR3: TGTGCCAGCAGTTTCGGATGGGGACGGACTAACTATGGCTACACCTTC.

In its sample, this clonotype was seen once. The rearrangement joins TRBV28 to TRBJ1-1, with 7 bases fitting TRBD1. Germline V gives CDR1 MDHEN, CDR2 SYDVKM. This CDR3 has 14 amino acids. V was clipped by 6 bases and J by 1 base; unmatched bases: 5. The CDR3 DNA sequence: TGTGCCAGCAGGACGGGACAGTCGAACACTGAAGCTTTCTTT. Protein: CASRTGQSNTEAFF.

This clonotype was seen at least ten times. The J gene is TRBJ2-3, the V gene TRBV3-1; perhaps TRBD1 as D (7 bases). V was trimmed by 4 bases and J by 2 bases, leaving 16 bases between them. Germline-derived CDR1 and CDR2 are LGHDT and YNNKEL (reference sequence). This CDR3 is 16 amino acids long. The CDR3 DNA follows: TGTGCCAGCAGCCCCGAGACAGGGACTCTCACAGATACGCAGTATTTT. This translates into CASSPETGTLTDTQYF.

This clonotype was seen repeatedly, ten times or more. The V gene is TRBV2, the J gene TRBJ1-5, with D maybe TRBD1 (6 bases). The CDR3 covers 13 residues. CDR1 and CDR2 (germline): SNHLY, FYNNEI. Trimming pared 8 bases from V and 5 bases from J, leaving 13 bases between. The CDR3 here is CASGGHSDQPQHF. DNA for the CDR3: TGTGCCAGCGGGGGACATTCTGATCAGCCCCAGCATTTT.

The chain links TRBV19 to TRBJ1-1, with D possibly TRBD1 on 5 matching bases. The CDR3 covers 13 residues. Germline V gene data show CDR1 as LNHDA and CDR2 as SQIVND (reference sequence). Trimming took 11 bases from V and 4 from J, leaving 17 bases between them. The CDR3 DNA sequence: TGTGCCTCCCGTAGGGGAGCGGGCACTGAAGCTTTCTTT. It yields the protein CASRRGAGTEAFF. Using reference TRBV19 and TRBJ1-1 for the parts outside the CDR3, the full variable domain is DGGITQSPKYLFRKEGQNVTLSCEQNLNHDAMYWYRQDPGQGLRLIYYSQIVNDFQKGDIAEGYSVSREKKESFPLTVTSAQKNPTAFYLCASRRGAGTEAFFGQGTRLTVV.

This clonotype was observed at least ten times. CDR3 in DNA: TGTGCCAGCAGTCAAGGACAGGGACTTTATGGCTACACCTTC. Its translation: CASSQGQGLYGYTF. This rearrangement joins TRBV28 to TRBJ1-2; 8 bases are shared with TRBD1. This CDR3 is 14 amino acids long. CDR1 and CDR2 (germline): MDHEN, SYDVKM. The V and J ends lost 5 bases and 5 bases, in that order; junction bases with no gene match: 7.

CDR3 residues: CASSTGNNQPQHF. CDR3 in DNA: TGTGCCAGTAGCACGGGGAACAATCAGCCCCAGCATTTT. V usage is TRBV19 and J usage is TRBJ1-5; D is unresolved. This CDR3 is 13 amino acids long. Germline V gives CDR1 LNHDA, CDR2 SQIVND (reference sequence). The germline V and J ends were trimmed by 6 bases and 3 bases, with 9 bases remaining between them.

This clonotype was seen at least ten times. The rearrangement uses TRBV28 and TRBJ2-7; D is perhaps TRBD2 (5 bases). CDR1 is MDHEN and CDR2 is SYDVKM in the germline V gene. The V end lost 7 bases, the J end lost 0 bases, and 13 bases lay between the germline ends. CDR3 length: 14 residues. The CDR3: CASTPGSSSYEQYV. Here the CDR3 DNA reads TGTGCCAGCACCCCGGGGAGCAGCTCCTACGAGCAGTACGTC.

The chain links TRBV5-1 to TRBJ1-2, with D maybe TRBD1 (6 bases). Germline values: CDR1 SGHRS, CDR2 YFSETQ. Trimming left V 5 bases short and J 0 bases short, with 11 bases between. The CDR3 is 14 amino acids. Here the CDR3 DNA reads TGCGCCAGCAGAGACCCAGGGGCTAACTATGGCTACACCTTC. Translating gives CASRDPGANYGYTF.

Many counts were recorded for this clonotype. The chain has TRBV10-3 and TRBJ1-1, with TRBD1 matching over 11 bases. V gave up 11 bases and J gave up 5 bases; unmatched junction bases: 13. The CDR3 runs 15 residues. CDR1 is ENHRY, CDR2 SYGVKD, per germline. The CDR3 protein is CAAQETGQGATEAFF. DNA of the CDR3: TGTGCCGCCCAGGAGACCGGACAGGGGGCTACTGAAGCTTTCTTT.

This clonotype was counted between two and nine times. The chain carries TRBV6-1 and TRBJ2-6; D unresolved. V was pared by 6 bases and J by 0 bases, with 15 bases between. The CDR3 sequence is 17 residues long. Germline values: CDR1 MNHNS, CDR2 SASEGT. DNA for the CDR3: TGTGCCAGCAGGGAGCCGGATGTCCCCTCTGGGGCCAACGTCCTGACTTTC. This encodes CASREPDVPSGANVLTF.

This clonotype was observed many times. The V and J genes are TRBV6-1 and TRBJ1-5; weak D call: TRBD1 (6 bases). Germline CDR1 reads MNHNS; CDR2 reads SASEGT. Trimming shortened V by 7 bases and J by 4 bases, and 20 bases separated the two germline ends. The CDR3 runs to 16 residues. The CDR3, as DNA: TGTGCCAGCACCGAGTGGGGGGCGCGTGGGAATCAGCCCCAGCATTTT. It is translated as CASTEWGARGNQPQHF.

This clonotype turned up a few times. This chain joins TRBV20-1 and TRBJ2-5, with D possibly TRBD2 on 6 matching bases. This CDR3 spans 16 amino acids. Germline CDR1 is DFQATT and CDR2 is SNEGSKA (reference sequence). V gave up 0 bases and J gave up 0 bases, with 14 bases separating them. This CDR3 reads CSARDMGGEYQETQYF. The CDR3 region has the DNA TGCAGTGCTAGAGATATGGGGGGAGAGTACCAAGAGACCCAGTACTTC.

This clonotype occurred many times. The chain employs TRBV6-5 and TRBJ2-7, with 7 nucleotides matching TRBD2. The CDR3 runs to 14 residues. Germline V gene sequence: CDR1 MNHEY, CDR2 SVGAGI. The V segment lost 5 bases and the J segment 1 base; nucleotides outside the gene matches: 5. CDR3 coding DNA: TGTGCCAGCAGTACTAGCGATACTTCCTACGAGCAGTACTTC. Translation: CASSTSDTSYEQYF.

This clonotype was detected many times. The rearrangement links TRBV2 to TRBJ2-4; no reliable D call. The germline CDR1 and CDR2 sequences are SNHLY and FYNNEI. This CDR3 has 15 residues. V lost 2 bases and J lost 0, with 8 bases in between. CDR3 in amino acids: CASSESPLAKNIQYF. DNA of the CDR3: TGTGCCAGCAGTGAATCACCTCTAGCCAAAAACATTCAGTACTTC.

This clonotype was counted between two and nine times. The CDR3 coding sequence is TGTGCCAGCCGGATTGGGGGCGCAAACACTGAAGCTTTCTTT. This encodes CASRIGGANTEAFF. The chain recombines TRBV3-1 with TRBJ1-1; weak D call: TRBD1 (6 bases). Per germline, CDR1 LGHDT and CDR2 YNNKEL (reference sequence). The CDR3 is made up of 14 amino acids. The ends were cut back, 8 bases at V and 2 bases at J, with 15 bases in the middle. Using reference TRBV3-1 and TRBJ1-1 for the parts outside the CDR3, the full variable domain is DTAVSQTPKYLVTQMGNDKSIKCEQNLGHDTMYWYKQDSKKFLKIMFSYNNKELIINETVPNRFSPKSPDKAHLNLHINSLELGDSAVYFCASRIGGANTEAFFGQGTRLTVV.

DNA for the CDR3: TGTGCCAGTAAACCGGGACTAGACACCGGGGAGCTGTTTTTT. Its protein product is CASKPGLDTGELFF. The genes are TRBV19 and TRBJ2-2; 8 bases match TRBD2. This CDR3 contains 14 residues. J was trimmed by 3 bases and V by 7 bases; bases with no gene match: 4. Germline V gene sequence: CDR1 LNHDA, CDR2 SQIVND (reference sequence).

This clonotype has ten or more counts. The CDR3 DNA sequence: TGTGCCAGCACTGACAGGCCCATGAACACTGAAGCTTTCTTT. Residues: CASTDRPMNTEAFF. The rearrangement links TRBV11-2 to TRBJ1-1, with D tentatively TRBD1 (6 bases). Germline V lookup: CDR1 SGHAT, CDR2 FQNNGV. V was shortened by 7 bases and J by 0 bases, with 12 bases between the two germline ends. This CDR3 is 14 amino acids long.

This clonotype was seen a handful of times. The rearrangement joins TRBV20-1 to TRBJ2-1; either TRBD1 or TRBD2 may supply D (7 bases each). Germline CDR1 reads DFQATT; CDR2 reads SNEGSKA (reference sequence). The CDR3 has 14 amino acids. The CDR3 DNA is TGCAGCCCTCAGGGAGGGGGCGTCTACAATGAGCAGTTCTTC. Amino acids: CSPQGGGVYNEQFF.

The chain uses TRBV20-1 and TRBJ1-1; 7 bases match TRBD1. Germline loops: CDR1 DFQATT, CDR2 SNEGSKA (reference sequence). CDR3 size: 12 residues. The trim removed 6 bases at V and 4 bases at J, leaving 5 bases unmatched. The CDR3 sequence: CSAPDRATEAFF. The CDR3 DNA reads TGCAGTGCGCCCGACAGGGCCACTGAAGCTTTCTTT.

As to this clonotype: A much larger clone differs by one base, so this may be a read error. This sequence joins TRBV5-6 and TRBJ1-4; D may be TRBD1 (5 bases). Germline lookup yields CDR1 SGHDT and CDR2 YYEEEE. There are 15 residues in the CDR3. The CDR3 region has the DNA TGTGCCAGCAGCTTGGCTGCAGGGCGGGATGAAGAACTGTTTTTT. The encoded protein is CASSLAAGRDEELFF.

A few counts support this clonotype. The chain recombines TRBV6-1 with TRBJ2-6, with D maybe TRBD1 (6 bases). The V gene's germline CDR1 is MNHNS and CDR2 SASEGT. Trimming removed 7 bases from V and 1 base from J, with 17 bases in between. The CDR3 contains 17 residues. For the CDR3, the DNA is TGTGCCAGCACCCCTCCCCCTACAGGGTCTGGGGCCAACGTCCTGACTTTC. This codes for CASTPPPTGSGANVLTF.

This clonotype was counted a single time. V is TRBV7-6 and J is TRBJ2-3; 9 nucleotides align to TRBD2. In germline, CDR1 is SGHVS, CDR2 FNYEAQ. V was pared by 3 bases and J by 3 bases, with 7 bases of the junction left unmatched. The CDR3 covers 16 residues. CDR3 amino acids: CASSFVAGEMTDTQYF. CDR3 nucleotide sequence: TGTGCCAGCAGCTTCGTAGCGGGAGAGATGACAGATACGCAGTATTTT.

Only a few counts were recorded for this clonotype. The chain joins TRBV12-5 to TRBJ1-1; no clear D. Trimming took off 6 bases at V and 1 base at J, with 12 bases between the two ends. Germline V gene lookup returns CDR1 LGHNT and CDR2 FRNRAP. This CDR3 has 14 amino acids. CDR3 in amino acids: CASGPPSKNTEAFF. CDR3 in DNA: TGTGCTAGTGGCCCTCCCAGTAAGAACACTGAAGCTTTCTTT. The full variable domain, in which reference TRBV12-5 and TRBJ1-1 provide the parts outside the CDR3, is DARVTQTPRHKVTEMGQEVTMRCQPILGHNTVFWYRQTMMQGLELLAYFRNRAPLDDSGMPKDRFSAEMPDATLATLKIQPSEPRDSAVYFCASGPPSKNTEAFFGQGTRLTVV.

This clonotype has a handful of counts. The chain is built from TRBV12-3 or TRBV12-4 and TRBJ2-1; 10 bases match TRBD1. J gave up 6 bases and V 6 bases, and 5 bases lay outside the gene matches. CDR3 size: 14 residues. In DNA form, the CDR3 reads TGTGCCAGCAGAGGACAGGGGGACGGCAATGAGCAGTTCTTC. Translated: CASRGQGDGNEQFF.

This chain connects TRBV7-9 to TRBJ1-5, with no clear D. The V gene's germline CDR1 is SEHNR and CDR2 FQNEAQ (reference sequence). V lost 2 bases to trimming and J lost 6 bases, with 14 bases between them. CDR3 size: 15 residues. The CDR3 region has the DNA TGTGCCAGCAGCTTACCAGGTGATCTGGGTCAGCCCCAGCATTTT. Translated, it gives CASSLPGDLGQPQHF.

The table lists this clonotype with many counts. V is TRBV2 and J is TRBJ1-6, with 10 bases matching TRBD1. Germline CDR1 SNHLY, CDR2 FYNNEI. With 3 bases clipped from V and 10 bases from J, the junction kept 9 bases outside the gene matches. This CDR3 has 16 residues. CDR3 sequence reads: CASSEGGQGIKSPLHF. In DNA form, the CDR3 reads TGTGCCAGCAGTGAGGGGGGACAGGGGATAAAATCACCCCTCCACTTT. Combining the CDR3 with reference TRBV2 and TRBJ1-6 gives the whole variable domain EPEVTQTPSHQVTQMGQEVILRCVPISNHLYFYWYRQILGQKVEFLVSFYNNEISEKSEIFDDQFSVERPDGSNFTLKIRSTKLEDSAMYFCASSEGGQGIKSPLHFGNGTRLTVT.

Only a few counts were recorded for this clonotype. The chain links TRBV19 to TRBJ2-7, with 9 bases identical to TRBD2. Per germline, CDR1 LNHDA and CDR2 SQIVND (reference sequence). Unmatched junction bases numbered 5, after V lost 1 base and J lost 7 bases. CDR3 size: 14 residues. The CDR3 is CASSIARREGEQYV. In nucleotides, the CDR3 is TGTGCCAGTAGTATAGCGCGGCGGGAGGGAGAGCAGTACGTC.

Of note for this clonotype: A much larger clone lies one base from this, so it may be a read error. The chain employs TRBV7-3 and TRBJ2-1; D gene uncertain. This CDR3 is built from 11 residues. Germline V gene data show CDR1 as SGHTA and CDR2 as FQGTGA. CDR3 bases: TGTGCCAGCAGCTTAACCAATGAGCAGCTCTTC. Its protein product is CASSLTNEQLF.

This clonotype was seen at least ten times. The chain combines TRBV27 with TRBJ1-1; D is perhaps TRBD1 (6 bases). Germline CDR1 reads MNHEY; CDR2 reads SMNVEV (reference sequence). V lost 6 bases and J 6 bases, leaving 20 bases between the germline ends. This CDR3 comprises 15 residues. The CDR3 nucleotides read TGTGCCAGCAGCCCAAGGTGGGGGGGGCAGGCTGAAGCTTTCTTT. It specifies CASSPRWGGQAEAFF.

Comments on this clonotype: A much bigger clone sits one base away, suggesting this may be a read error. The CDR3 is CASSGAPAPNEQFF. The CDR3 DNA sequence: TGTGCCAGCAGCGGGGCCCCAGCCCCCAATGAGCAGTTCTTC. The chain employs TRBV27 and TRBJ2-1; tentatively, D is TRBD1 or TRBD2 (5 bases each). This CDR3 contains 14 residues. Trimming took off 6 bases at V and 6 bases at J, with 15 bases between the two ends. The germline V gene encodes CDR1 MNHEY and CDR2 SMNVEV (reference sequence).

This clonotype was counted between two and nine times. This rearrangement joins TRBV27 to TRBJ1-4; D might be TRBD1 (5 bases). Trimming shortened V by 8 bases and J by 0 bases, and 10 bases separated the two germline ends. This CDR3 is built from 14 residues. The germline V gene has CDR1 MNHEY and CDR2 SMNVEV (reference sequence). The CDR3 is CASRGAATNEKLFF. The DNA for the CDR3 is TGTGCCAGCCGCGGGGCAGCAACTAATGAAAAACTGTTTTTT. The full variable domain, with the rest looked up from reference TRBV27 and TRBJ1-4, is EAQVTQNPRYLITVTGKKLTVTCSQNMNHEYMSWYRQDPGLGLRQIYYSMNVEVTDKGDVPEGYKVSRKEKRNFPLILESPSPNQTSLYFCASRGAATNEKLFFGSGTQLSVL.